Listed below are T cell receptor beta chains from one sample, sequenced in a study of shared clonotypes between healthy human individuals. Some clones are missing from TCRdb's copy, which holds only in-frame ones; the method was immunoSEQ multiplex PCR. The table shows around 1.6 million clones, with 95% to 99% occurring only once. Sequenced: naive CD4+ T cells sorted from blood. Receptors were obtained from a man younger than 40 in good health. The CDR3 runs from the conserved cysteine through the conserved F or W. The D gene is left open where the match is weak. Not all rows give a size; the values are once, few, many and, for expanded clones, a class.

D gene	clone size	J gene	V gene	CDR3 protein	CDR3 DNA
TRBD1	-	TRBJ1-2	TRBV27	CASSMTGPYGYTF	TGTGCCAGCAGTATGACAGGGCCCTATGGCTACACCTTC
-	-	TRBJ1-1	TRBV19	CVSTGYTEAFF	TGTGTCAGCACAGGGTACACTGAAGCTTTCTTT
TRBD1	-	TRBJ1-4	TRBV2	CASRRTGRNEKLFF	TGTGCCAGCAGGAGGACAGGGCGGAATGAAAAACTGTTTTTT
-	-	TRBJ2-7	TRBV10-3	CAIRQGGEQYF	TGTGCCATCAGACAGGGCGGGGAGCAGTACTTC
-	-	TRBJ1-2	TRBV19	CASSTTLSGYTF	TGTGCCAGTAGTACGACTTTGTCTGGCTACACCTTC
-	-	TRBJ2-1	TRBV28	CASSHHTLGNEQFF	TGTGCCAGCAGCCACCACACGCTAGGCAATGAGCAGTTCTTC
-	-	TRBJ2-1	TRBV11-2	CASSLESRQFF	TGTGCCAGCAGCTTAGAATCTAGGCAGTTCTTC
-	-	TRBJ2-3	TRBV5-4	CASSSDPSAASTDTQYF	TGTGCCAGCAGCTCTGACCCTAGCGCCGCTAGCACAGATACGCAGTATTTT
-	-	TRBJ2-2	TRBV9	CASSVGNSYTGELFF	TGTGCCAGCAGCGTAGGAAACTCGTACACCGGGGAGCTGTTTTTT
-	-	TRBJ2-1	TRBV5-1	CASSLGTPTLFYNEQFF	TGCGCCAGCAGCCTCGGGACACCTACCTTATTTTACAATGAGCAGTTCTTC
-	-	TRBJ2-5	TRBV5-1	CASSLGPGAETQYF	TGCGCCAGCAGCTTGGGTCCGGGAGCAGAGACCCAGTACTTC
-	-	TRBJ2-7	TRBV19	CASSHEGGYEQYF	TGTGCCAGTAGCCACGAGGGGGGCTACGAGCAGTACTTC
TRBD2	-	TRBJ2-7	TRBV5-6	CASSLSSGGTRYF	TGTGCCAGCAGCTTAAGTAGCGGGGGTACTCGGTACTTC
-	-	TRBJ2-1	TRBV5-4	CASSLDQGYYNEQFF	TGTGCCAGCAGCTTGGATCAGGGCTACTACAATGAGCAGTTCTTC
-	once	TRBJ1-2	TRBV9	CASSPGTSSGGYTF	TGTGCCAGCAGCCCCGGGACCTCTTCTGGGGGCTACACCTTC
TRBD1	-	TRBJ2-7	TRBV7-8	CASSPGTGEFYEQYF	TGTGCCAGCAGCCCGGGGACAGGAGAATTCTACGAGCAGTACTTC
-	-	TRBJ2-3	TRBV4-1	CASSQGRDTQYF	TGCGCCAGCAGCCAAGGCAGAGATACGCAGTATTTT
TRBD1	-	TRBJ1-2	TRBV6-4	CASSETGDRRHGYTF	TGTGCCAGCAGTGAAACGGGGGACAGGAGGCATGGCTACACCTTC
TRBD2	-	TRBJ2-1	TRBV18	CASSPKRTGGVNEQFF	TGTGCCAGCTCACCCAAGCGCACGGGAGGGGTAAATGAGCAGTTCTTC
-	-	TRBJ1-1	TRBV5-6	CASSYILNRERVTEAFF	TGTGCCAGCAGCTATATATTAAACCGGGAGAGGGTCACTGAAGCTTTCTTT
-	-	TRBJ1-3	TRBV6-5	CASSYLGDSGNTIYF	TGTGCCAGCAGTTACTTGGGAGACTCTGGAAACACCATATATTTT
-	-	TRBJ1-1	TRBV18	CASSPDRITEAFF	TGTGCCAGCTCACCCGACAGGATCACTGAAGCTTTCTTT
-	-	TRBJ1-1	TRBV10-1	CASSEIPWEQAFF	TGCGCCAGCAGTGAGATTCCCTGGGAGCAAGCTTTCTTT
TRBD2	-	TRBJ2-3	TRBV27	CASSLGRATDTQYF	TGTGCCAGCAGTTTAGGGAGGGCGACAGATACGCAGTATTTT
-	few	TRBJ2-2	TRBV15	CATSRDPGGELFF	TGTGCCACCAGCAGAGATCCAGGCGGGGAGCTGTTTTTT
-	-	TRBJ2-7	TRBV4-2	CASSREGGNSYEQYF	TGTGCCAGCAGCCGAGAGGGGGGGAACTCCTACGAGCAGTACTTC
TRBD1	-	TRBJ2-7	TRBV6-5	CASSYRYRQGVGEQYF	TGTGCCAGCAGTTACAGGTACCGACAGGGGGTGGGAGAGCAGTACTTC
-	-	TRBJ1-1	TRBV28	CASSDPRGGEGTEAFF	TGTGCCAGCAGCGACCCCCGGGGCGGGGAGGGCACTGAAGCTTTCTTT
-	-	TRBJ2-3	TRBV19	CASSTRLVVGTQYF	TGTGCCAGTAGTACGCGACTAGTCGTAGGGACGCAGTATTTT
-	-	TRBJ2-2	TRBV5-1	CASSLTAGELFF	TGCGCCAGCAGCTTAACAGCCGGGGAGCTGTTTTTT
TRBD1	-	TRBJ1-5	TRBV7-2	CASSLTGNQPQHF	TGTGCCAGCAGCTTGACAGGGAATCAGCCCCAGCATTTT
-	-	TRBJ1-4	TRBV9	CASSPGRDEKLFF	TGTGCCAGCAGCCCCGGGAGGGATGAAAAACTGTTTTTT
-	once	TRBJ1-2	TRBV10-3	CAISEPAVYGYTF	TGTGCCATCAGTGAGCCAGCAGTTTATGGCTACACCTTC
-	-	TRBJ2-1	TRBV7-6	CASSTDRAYNEQFF	TGTGCCAGCAGCACCGACCGGGCCTACAATGAGCAGTTCTTC
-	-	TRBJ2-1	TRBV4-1	CASSQDVFAQFF	TGCGCCAGCAGCCAAGACGTATTCGCGCAGTTCTTC
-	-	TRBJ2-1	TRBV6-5	CASSWDGRNEQFF	TGTGCCAGCAGTTGGGACGGCAGGAATGAGCAGTTCTTC
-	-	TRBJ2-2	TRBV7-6	CASSLLETGELFF	TGTGCCAGCAGCCTCCTGGAAACCGGGGAGCTGTTTTTT
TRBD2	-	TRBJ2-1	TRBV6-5	CASSLLAGQANEQFF	TGTGCCAGCAGTCTTTTAGCGGGCCAGGCAAATGAGCAGTTCTTC
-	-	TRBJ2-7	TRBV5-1	CASSLAGPGNEQYF	TGCGCCAGCAGCTTGGCTGGGCCCGGGAACGAGCAGTACTTC
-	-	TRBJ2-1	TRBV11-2	CASSLSDLYNEQFF	TGTGCCAGCAGCTTATCGGACCTGTACAATGAGCAGTTCTTC
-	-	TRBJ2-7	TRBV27	CASSSPGPIPNEQYF	TGTGCCAGCAGTTCACCGGGACCCATCCCAAACGAGCAGTACTTC
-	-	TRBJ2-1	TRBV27	CASSIFRENGEQFF	TGTGCCAGCAGTATCTTCCGGGAGAATGGTGAGCAGTTCTTC
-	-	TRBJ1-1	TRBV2	CASSDRENTEAFF	TGTGCCAGCAGTGACAGGGAGAACACTGAAGCTTTCTTT
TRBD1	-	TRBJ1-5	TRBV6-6	CASSRAQQGAGQPQHF	TGTGCCAGCAGTCGCGCACAACAGGGGGCGGGGCAGCCCCAGCATTTT
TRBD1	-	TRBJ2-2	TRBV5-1	CASSLAGTGMSGELFF	TGCGCCAGCAGCTTGGCCGGGACAGGGATGTCCGGGGAGCTGTTTTTT
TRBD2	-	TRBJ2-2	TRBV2	CAGGRGNGELFF	TGTGCCGGCGGGAGAGGGAACGGGGAGCTGTTTTTT
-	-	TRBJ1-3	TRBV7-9	CASSLVSSGNTIYF	TGTGCCAGCAGCTTGGTCAGCTCTGGAAACACCATATATTTT
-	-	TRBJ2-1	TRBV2	CASTGANEQFF	TGTGCCAGCACTGGGGCCAATGAGCAGTTCTTC
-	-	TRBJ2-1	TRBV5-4	CASSLAESNEQFF	TGTGCCAGCAGCTTGGCCGAATCCAATGAGCAGTTCTTC
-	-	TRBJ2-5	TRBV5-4	CASSLSVQETQYF	TGTGCCAGCAGCTTGAGCGTCCAAGAGACCCAGTACTTC
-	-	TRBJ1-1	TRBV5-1	CASSLELTLMNTEAFF	TGCGCCAGCAGCTTGGAACTGACGCTGATGAACACTGAAGCTTTCTTT
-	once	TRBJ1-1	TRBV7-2	CASTLPNTGASTEAFF	TGTGCCAGCACCCTACCCAATACGGGGGCATCCACTGAAGCTTTCTTT
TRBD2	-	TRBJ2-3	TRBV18	CASSPPPGRGRATDTQYF	TGTGCCAGCTCACCGCCCCCGGGGAGGGGACGCGCCACAGATACGCAGTATTTT
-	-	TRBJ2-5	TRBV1	CTSSQGQRVYQETQYF	TGCACCAGCAGCCAAGGACAGCGGGTGTACCAAGAGACCCAGTACTTC
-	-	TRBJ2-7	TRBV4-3	CASSQVPNGEQYF	TGCGCCAGCAGCCAAGTACCCAACGGCGAGCAGTACTTC